Shown below are 8 T cell receptor beta chains from a single sample sequenced in a study of cytomegalovirus exposure and HLA in healthy donors. PCR was performed using 60 Vbeta and 13 Jbeta primers. Profiling relied on immunoSEQ multiplex PCR, and the TCRdb table lists in-frame clones only, not all of them. The sample holds more than 140,000 clones, roughly 77% seen once. The sample consisted of PBMCs. These receptors came from a man in his forties or fifties in good health and CMV-seronegative.

The chain recombines TRBV5-1 with TRBJ1-1; D is unresolved. The germline V gene encodes CDR1 SGHRS and CDR2 YFSETQ. This CDR3 is 15 amino acids long. Trimming shortened V by 0 bases and J by 0 bases, and 9 bases separated the two germline ends. CDR3 protein: CASSLVGGMNTEAFF. The DNA of the CDR3 is TGCGCCAGCAGCTTGGTAGGAGGGATGAACACTGAAGCTTTCTTT. Variable domain in full (rest from reference TRBV5-1 and TRBJ1-1): KAGVTQTPRYLIKTRGQQVTLSCSPISGHRSVSWYQQTPGQGLQFLFEYFSETQRNKGNFPGRFSGRQFSNSRSEMNVSTLELGDSALYLCASSLVGGMNTEAFFGQGTRLTVV.

The chain combines TRBV13 with TRBJ2-7; 7 bases are shared with TRBD1. This CDR3 is built from 15 residues. Trimming took 5 bases from V and 2 from J; bases not matched to a gene: 9. Germline CDR1 reads PRHDT; CDR2 reads FYEKMQ (reference sequence). The CDR3: CASSPPGDSTYEQYF. CDR3 DNA: TGTGCCAGCAGCCCCCCCGGGGACAGTACCTACGAGCAGTACTTC.

This sequence joins TRBV25-1 and TRBJ2-1; possible D gene TRBD2, 6 bases. Trimming took off 2 bases at V and 8 bases at J, with 10 bases between the two ends. The CDR3 consists of 13 residues. The germline gives CDR1 MGHDK, CDR2 SYGVNS. The CDR3 loop is CASSEMGGHEQFF. For the CDR3, the DNA is TGTGCCAGCAGTGAAATGGGAGGCCATGAGCAGTTCTTC.

The V call is TRBV6-6, the J call TRBJ2-2; D gene ambiguous. This CDR3 contains 12 residues. CDR1 and CDR2 from the germline V gene are MNHNY and SVGAGI (reference sequence). Trimming left V 7 bases short and J 1 base short, with 4 bases between. The CDR3 is CASTGNTGELFF. In DNA form, the CDR3 reads TGTGCCAGCACCGGGAACACCGGGGAGCTGTTTTTT.

The chain is built from TRBV12-5 and TRBJ2-3; 12 bases fit TRBD2. CDR3 size: 15 residues. CDR1 is LGHNT and CDR2 is FRNRAP in the germline V gene. Losses at the gene ends were 8 bases for V and 2 bases for J; bases not matched to a gene: 5. CDR3 protein: CASTGTSGYTDTQYF. CDR3 in DNA: TGTGCTAGTACAGGGACTAGCGGGTACACAGATACGCAGTATTTT.

The chain recombines TRBV6-6 with TRBJ1-5; 7 bases fit TRBD1. Germline V gene sequence: CDR1 MNHNY, CDR2 SVGAGI (reference sequence). With 5 bases clipped from V and 7 bases from J, the junction kept 8 bases outside the gene matches. The CDR3 covers 14 residues. The CDR3, as DNA: TGTGCCAGCAGTCCCTGGACAGGAGCCCAGCCCCAGCATTTT. Its translation: CASSPWTGAQPQHF.

The chain has TRBV6-1 and TRBJ1-5; no clear D. This CDR3 is built from 17 residues. Trimming removed 1 base from V and 0 bases from J, with 13 bases in between. In germline, CDR1 is MNHNS, CDR2 SASEGT. The CDR3 nucleotides are TGTGCCAGCAGTGAAGAGCGGTTGGCCCATAGCAATCAGCCCCAGCATTTT. The encoded protein is CASSEERLAHSNQPQHF.

The chain couples TRBV6-6 to TRBJ1-2; 7 bases match TRBD1. Germline CDR1 MNHNY, CDR2 SVGAGI (reference sequence). The J segment lost 6 bases and the V segment lost 7 bases, leaving 14 bases of the junction unmatched. The CDR3 has 15 residues. CDR3 bases: TGTGCCAGCACCCTCCCCCGGACAGGTGGCCATGGCTACACCTTC. This gives the protein CASTLPRTGGHGYTF.